This T cell receptor (beta chain) was obtained from a study of control samples from healthy donors and cancer patients. This clone was seen once. V lost 5 bases and J 4 bases, leaving 14 bases between the germline ends. CDR1 and CDR2 (germline): MDHEN, SYDVKM. The CDR3 contains 14 residues. Sequenced by immunoSEQ multiplex PCR; TCRdb stores in-frame clones only, minus some. This table holds about 120,000 clones, roughly 87% found once. Sequences were obtained from blood. The receptor was derived from a man younger than 35 in good health. The V gene is TRBV28, the J gene TRBJ1-2, with D unresolved. The CDR3 DNA reads TGTGCCAGCAGTATAACGCAGACTACCTATGGCTACACCTTC. Translating it yields CASSITQTTYGYTF.